A single sample gave rise to the 21 T cell receptor beta chains below, sequenced in a study of blood T cell repertoires in COVID-19. The method was immunoSEQ multiplex PCR; TCRdb's version includes in-frame clones alone and lacks a portion of them. The sample lists 100,000 or so clones; more than 65% were seen once. Sequenced material: peripheral blood. The origin of the receptors is a man between 65 and 79 years old with active or convalescent COVID-19.

J is TRBJ1-1 and V is TRBV11-2; the D is unclear. The CDR3 totals 14 residues. Germline V gene lookup returns CDR1 SGHAT and CDR2 FQNNGV. With 5 bases removed from V and 0 bases from J, the gap between germline ends came to 10 bases. The CDR3 nucleotides are TGTGCCAGCAGCACCGGTTTGCTGAACACTGAAGCTTTCTTT. The encoded protein is CASSTGLLNTEAFF.

CDR3 DNA sequence: TGTGCCATCAGTGAGGCGGCCACGGCCCAGTACTTC. As protein: CAISEAATAQYF. The chain carries TRBV10-3 and TRBJ2-5; D unresolved. The V gene lost 2 bases and the J gene lost 9 bases, with 10 bases spanning the gap. This CDR3 spans 12 amino acids. Germline V gives CDR1 ENHRY, CDR2 SYGVKD.

This clone was counted between two and nine times. This sequence joins TRBV28 and TRBJ1-2; D not certain. Trimming pared 3 bases from V and 5 bases from J, leaving 16 bases between. Germline V gene lookup returns CDR1 MDHEN and CDR2 SYDVKM. This CDR3 has 15 amino acids. The CDR3 bases are TGTGCCAGCAGTTTGCCAGGCCCTAAACCGTATGGCTACACCTTC. Translated: CASSLPGPKPYGYTF.

Here the CDR3 reads CASSSSGTGYNGYTF. The CDR3 coding sequence is TGCGCCAGCAGCTCTTCCGGGACAGGGTATAATGGCTACACCTTC. V usage is TRBV5-1 and J usage is TRBJ1-2; 9 bases fit TRBD1. V was pared by 3 bases and J by 6 bases, with 9 bases of the junction left unmatched. CDR1 is SGHRS and CDR2 is YFSETQ in the germline V gene. The CDR3 runs to 15 residues.

Written as DNA, the CDR3 is TGTGCCAGCAGCTTTCCGACAGGGGTGAACACCGGGGAGCTGTTTTTT. Translated: CASSFPTGVNTGELFF. The V call is TRBV7-9, the J call TRBJ2-2, with 8 positions matching TRBD1. Trimming at V came to 3 bases and at J to 1 base, leaving 4 bases not matched to a gene. From germline, CDR1 is SEHNR and CDR2 FQNEAQ (reference sequence). The CDR3 has 16 residues.

The rearrangement links TRBV11-2 to TRBJ2-3, with D unclear. CDR1 is SGHAT, CDR2 FQNNGV, per germline. This CDR3 comprises 14 residues. Deletions cut 5 bases from V and 2 bases from J, with 11 bases between. The CDR3 DNA is TGTGCCAGCAGCCATCGCGAGTACACAGATACGCAGTATTTT. This gives the protein CASSHREYTDTQYF.

The chain recombines TRBV21-1 with TRBJ1-1. TRBV21-1 is labeled a pseudogene. The CDR3 extends over 15 amino acids. CDR3 sequence: CASSKALPRSTEAFF. The CDR3, as DNA: TGTGCCAGCAGCAAAGCACTGCCCCGGTCAACTGAAGCTTTCTTT.

The V and J genes are TRBV28 and TRBJ2-5; TRBD1 matches at 7 bases. Germline-derived CDR1 and CDR2 are MDHEN and SYDVKM. This CDR3 has 14 amino acids. Trimming took 4 bases from V and 5 from J; bases not matched to a gene: 7. In DNA, the CDR3 is TGTGCCAGCAGTTCGACAGGGAAGTTGGAGACCCAGTACTTC. This sequence encodes CASSSTGKLETQYF.

The chain links TRBV6-2 or TRBV6-3 to TRBJ1-1; possible D gene TRBD1, 5 bases. Trimming took 2 bases from V and 5 from J, leaving 12 bases between them. The CDR3 is made up of 14 amino acids. Germline values: CDR1 MNHEY, CDR2 SVGEGT. The CDR3 nucleotides read TGTGCCAGCAGTTACGCCCCTGGGGCAACTGAAGCTTTCTTT. This translates into CASSYAPGATEAFF.

This clone is a singleton in its sample. This rearrangement joins TRBV19 to TRBJ1-2; a possible D gene is TRBD1 (6 bases). CDR3 length: 14 amino acids. CDR1 is LNHDA and CDR2 is SQIVND in the germline V gene (reference sequence). With 5 bases removed from V and 8 bases from J, the gap between germline ends came to 18 bases. CDR3 amino acids: CASSPRPGQLGYTF. The CDR3, as DNA: TGTGCCAGTAGTCCCCGTCCGGGACAACTAGGCTACACCTTC.

The chain couples TRBV28 to TRBJ1-2; 10 positions agree with TRBD1. The CDR3 contains 15 residues. Losses at the gene ends were 5 bases for V and 6 bases for J; bases not matched to a gene: 9. Germline CDR1 reads MDHEN; CDR2 reads SYDVKM. Here the CDR3 DNA reads TGTGCCAGCAGTCCCTCGGACAGGGGGAATAATGGCTACACCTTC. This codes for CASSPSDRGNNGYTF.

CDR3 region: CATSDLGRQGRDTQYF. In DNA, the CDR3 is TGTGCCACCAGTGATTTAGGGAGACAGGGGAGGGATACGCAGTATTTT. The gene calls are TRBV24-1 and TRBJ2-3; the match to TRBD1 covers 8 bases. The CDR3 covers 16 residues. J lost 6 bases, V lost 1 base, and 8 bases had no gene match. CDR1 KGHDR and CDR2 SFDVKD come from the germline V gene.

The chain employs TRBV28 and TRBJ1-1, with D perhaps TRBD1 (5 bases). The germline CDR1 and CDR2 sequences are MDHEN and SYDVKM. The V and J ends lost 6 bases and 1 base respectively, with 24 bases between them. This CDR3 is built from 18 residues. CDR3: CASSLLKGTAMPNTEAFF. The DNA of the CDR3 is TGTGCCAGCAGCCTGCTGAAGGGGACTGCCATGCCGAACACTGAAGCTTTCTTT. Full variable domain (remainder filled in from reference TRBV28 and TRBJ1-1): DVKVTQSSRYLVKRTGEKVFLECVQDMDHENMFWYRQDPGLGLRLIYFSYDVKMKEKGDIPEGYSVSREKKERFSLILESASTNQTSMYLCASSLLKGTAMPNTEAFFGQGTRLTVV.

This clone was observed a handful of times. The chain is built from TRBV5-4 and TRBJ2-7; maybe TRBD1 (6 bases). The CDR3 runs to 12 residues. From germline, CDR1 is SGHNT and CDR2 YYREEE (reference sequence). V was trimmed by 2 bases and J by 5 bases, leaving 8 bases between them. The CDR3 bases are TGTGCCAGCAGCTTAACAGGGCACGAGCAGTACTTC. Translation gives CASSLTGHEQYF.

V gene TRBV19 combines with J gene TRBJ1-5; 9 positions agree with TRBD1. V gave up 5 bases and J gave up 5 bases; unmatched junction bases: 7. The CDR3 has 15 amino acids. Germline-derived CDR1 and CDR2 are LNHDA and SQIVND (reference sequence). The CDR3 bases are TGTGCCAGTAGTGTCACCGGGACAGGGTATCAGCCCCAGCATTTT. Translating it yields CASSVTGTGYQPQHF.

J is TRBJ2-6 and V is TRBV5-1; D is possibly TRBD1 (5 bases). This CDR3 comprises 16 residues. Germline V lookup: CDR1 SGHRS, CDR2 YFSETQ. Between the trimmed V and J ends, which lost 3 bases and 1 base, there was a span of 11 bases. The CDR3 coding sequence is TGCGCCAGCAGCTCCCCGAGACAGTCTGGGGCCAACGTCCTGACTTTC. Its translation is CASSSPRQSGANVLTF.

This chain joins TRBV19 and TRBJ2-1; the D gene is possibly TRBD2 (5 bases). The V end lost 0 bases, the J end lost 2 bases, and 8 bases lay between the germline ends. The CDR3 covers 15 residues. Germline V gene lookup returns CDR1 LNHDA and CDR2 SQIVND (reference sequence). For the CDR3, the DNA is TGTGCCAGTAGTATAGACGGGAATACCTACAATGAGCAGTTCTTC. Translated: CASSIDGNTYNEQFF.

The CDR3 loop is CASSPIDWGGPHNEQFF. The CDR3 region has the DNA TGTGCCAGCTCACCCATAGACTGGGGGGGCCCCCACAATGAGCAGTTCTTC. The chain combines TRBV18 with TRBJ2-1; D perhaps matches TRBD2 (7 bases). The germline CDR1 and CDR2 sequences are KGHSH and LQKENI. This CDR3 has 17 amino acids. Trimming took off 3 bases at V and 5 bases at J, with 20 bases between the two ends.

The chain couples TRBV10-3 to TRBJ1-5, with 7 bases lining up with TRBD1. The J segment lost 1 base and the V segment lost 6 bases, leaving 3 bases of the junction unmatched. CDR3 length equals 14 residues. The germline V gene encodes CDR1 ENHRY and CDR2 SYGVKD. The CDR3 is CAISEQGSNQPQHF. The DNA for the CDR3 is TGTGCCATCAGCGAACAGGGGAGCAATCAGCCCCAGCATTTT.

The rearrangement uses TRBV7-2 and TRBJ2-3, with TRBD1 identical over 8 bases. V dropped 4 bases and J dropped 7; count of bases not matched to a gene: 4. The germline gives CDR1 SGHTA, CDR2 FQGNSA. The CDR3 runs 13 residues. CDR3 in DNA: TGTGCCAGCAGCTGGGACAGGACTAATACGCAGTATTTT. This translates into CASSWDRTNTQYF.

This clone has only a few counts. The chain recombines TRBV2 with TRBJ1-1; D ambiguous. V was shortened by 5 bases and J by 3 bases, with 13 bases between the two germline ends. The V gene's germline CDR1 is SNHLY and CDR2 FYNNEI. This CDR3 is 14 amino acids long. CDR3 sequence reads: CASSRTSGDTEAFF. In DNA form, the CDR3 reads TGTGCCAGCAGTCGAACTTCGGGTGACACTGAAGCTTTCTTT.